The following is a TCR beta chain sequence with its context. Its antigen is as yet unknown. The identical CDR3 is also encoded by other nucleotide sequences in the sample. A CD45RA+ naive subset and a CD45RA-negative memory subset were split from CD4+ cells. The data are from a study of shared clonotypes between healthy human individuals. The overall study: Aged between 18 and 49, the donors were a couple of women and three men.

V trimming: 2 bases; J trimming: 4 bases; junction bases outside the gene matches: 2. Germline V gene lookup returns CDR1 SGHRS and CDR2 YFSETQ. There are 13 residues in the CDR3. Generated by immunoSEQ multiplex PCR, the TCRdb table keeps only in-frame clones and is missing some. The sample lists 2 million to 2.5 million clones, over 85% occurring once. General study findings and limits: Naive subsets generally had larger estimated richness than memory subsets.

Sequenced sample: naive CD4+ T cells from PBMCs. Indicated subset: CD45RA+ positively selected. This rearrangement joins TRBV5-1 to TRBJ1-1; 7 bases are a match to TRBD1. The TCR comes from a man younger than 35 in good health. Some clones in this sample may be carry-over from other donors' samples. CDR3 DNA: TGCGCCAGCAGCTTTACAGGGGTCACTGAAGCTTTCTTT. This encodes CASSFTGVTEAFF.